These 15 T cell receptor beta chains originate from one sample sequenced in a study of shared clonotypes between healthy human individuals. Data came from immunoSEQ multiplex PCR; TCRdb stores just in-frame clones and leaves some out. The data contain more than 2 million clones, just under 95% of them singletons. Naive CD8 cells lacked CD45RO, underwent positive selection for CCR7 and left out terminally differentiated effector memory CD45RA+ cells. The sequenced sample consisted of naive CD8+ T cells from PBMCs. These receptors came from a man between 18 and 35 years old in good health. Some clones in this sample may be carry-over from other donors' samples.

This chain's CDR3 is CSVRDPTYEQYF. The DNA of the CDR3 is TGCAGCGTTCGGGACCCTACCTACGAGCAGTACTTC. V gene TRBV29-1 combines with J gene TRBJ2-7; D may be TRBD1 or TRBD2 (5 bases each). V lost 5 bases and J 2 bases, leaving 10 bases between the germline ends. This CDR3 has 12 residues. The germline V gene has CDR1 SQVTM and CDR2 ANQGSEA.

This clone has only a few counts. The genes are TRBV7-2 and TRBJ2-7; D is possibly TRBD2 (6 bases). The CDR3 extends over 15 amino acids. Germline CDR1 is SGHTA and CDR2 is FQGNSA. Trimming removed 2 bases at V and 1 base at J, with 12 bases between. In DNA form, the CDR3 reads TGTGCCAGCAGCTTACGAGCTAGCGCTTCCTACGAGCAGTACTTC. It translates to CASSLRASASYEQYF.

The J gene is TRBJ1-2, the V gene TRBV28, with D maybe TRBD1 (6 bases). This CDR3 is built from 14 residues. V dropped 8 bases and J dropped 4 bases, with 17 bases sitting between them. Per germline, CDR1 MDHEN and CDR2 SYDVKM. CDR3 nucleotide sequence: TGTGCCAGCTACGAACTAGGGGGTCCCTATGGCTACACCTTC. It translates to CASYELGGPYGYTF.

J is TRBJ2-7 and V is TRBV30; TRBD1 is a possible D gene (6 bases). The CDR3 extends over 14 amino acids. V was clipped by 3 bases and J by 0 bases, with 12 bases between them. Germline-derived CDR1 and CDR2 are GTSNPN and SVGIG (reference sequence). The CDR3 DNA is TGTGCCTGGAGGGGGGACATGAGCTCCTACGAGCAGTACTTC. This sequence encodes CAWRGDMSSYEQYF.

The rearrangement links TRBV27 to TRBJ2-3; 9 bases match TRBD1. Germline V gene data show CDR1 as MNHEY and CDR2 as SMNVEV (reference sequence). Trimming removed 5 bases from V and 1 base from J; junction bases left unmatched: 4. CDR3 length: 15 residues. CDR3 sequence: CASSGWTGGTDTQYF. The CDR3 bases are TGTGCCAGCAGTGGATGGACAGGGGGCACAGATACGCAGTATTTT.

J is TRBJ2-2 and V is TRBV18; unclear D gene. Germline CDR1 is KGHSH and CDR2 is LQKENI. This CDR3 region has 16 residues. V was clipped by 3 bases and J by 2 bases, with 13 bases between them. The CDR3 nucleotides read TGTGCCAGCTCACCGGCTCGGGTGGGAAACACCGGGGAGCTGTTTTTT. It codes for CASSPARVGNTGELFF.

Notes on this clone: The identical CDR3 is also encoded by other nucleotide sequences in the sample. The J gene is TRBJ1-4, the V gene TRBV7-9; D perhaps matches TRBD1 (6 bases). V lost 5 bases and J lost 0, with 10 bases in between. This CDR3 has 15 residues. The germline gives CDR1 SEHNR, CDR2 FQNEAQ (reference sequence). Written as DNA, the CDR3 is TGTGCCAGCAGCACGCGACAGGCAACTAATGAAAAACTGTTTTTT. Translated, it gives CASSTRQATNEKLFF. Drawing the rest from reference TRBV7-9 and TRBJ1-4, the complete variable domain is DTGVSQNPRHKITKRGQNVTFRCDPISEHNRLYWYRQTLGQGPEFLTYFQNEAQLEKSRLLSDRFSAERPKGSFSTLEIQRTEQGDSAMYLCASSTRQATNEKLFFGSGTQLSVL.

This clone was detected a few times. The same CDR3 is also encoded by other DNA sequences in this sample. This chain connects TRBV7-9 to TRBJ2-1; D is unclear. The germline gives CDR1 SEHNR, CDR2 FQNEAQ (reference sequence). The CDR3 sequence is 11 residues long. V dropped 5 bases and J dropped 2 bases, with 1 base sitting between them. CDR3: CASSPYNEQFF. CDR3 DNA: TGTGCCAGCAGCCCCTACAATGAGCAGTTCTTC.

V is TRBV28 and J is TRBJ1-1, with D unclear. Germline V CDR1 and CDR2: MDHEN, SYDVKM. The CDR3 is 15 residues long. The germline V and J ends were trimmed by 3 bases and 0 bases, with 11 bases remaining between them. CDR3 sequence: CASSFLSQMNTEAFF. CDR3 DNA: TGTGCCAGCAGTTTTCTCAGTCAAATGAACACTGAAGCTTTCTTT. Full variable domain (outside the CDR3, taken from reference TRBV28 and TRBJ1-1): DVKVTQSSRYLVKRTGEKVFLECVQDMDHENMFWYRQDPGLGLRLIYFSYDVKMKEKGDIPEGYSVSREKKERFSLILESASTNQTSMYLCASSFLSQMNTEAFFGQGTRLTVV.

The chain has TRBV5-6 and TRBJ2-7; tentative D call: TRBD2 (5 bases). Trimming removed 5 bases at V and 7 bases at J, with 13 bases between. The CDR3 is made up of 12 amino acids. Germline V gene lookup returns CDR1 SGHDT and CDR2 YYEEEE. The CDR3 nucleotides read TGTGCCAGCAGTCTTGGGGTAGCGGAGCAGTACTTC. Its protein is CASSLGVAEQYF.

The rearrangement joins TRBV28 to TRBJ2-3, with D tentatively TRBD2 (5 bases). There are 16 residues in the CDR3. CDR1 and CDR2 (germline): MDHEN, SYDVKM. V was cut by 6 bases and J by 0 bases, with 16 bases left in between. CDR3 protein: CASSSPRDPSTDTQYF. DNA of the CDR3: TGTGCCAGCAGCTCTCCCCGGGATCCTAGCACAGATACGCAGTATTTT.

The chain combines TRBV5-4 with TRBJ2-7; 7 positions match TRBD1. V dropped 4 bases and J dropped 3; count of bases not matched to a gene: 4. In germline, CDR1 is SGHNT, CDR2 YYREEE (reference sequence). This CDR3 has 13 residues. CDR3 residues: CASSLDRHYEQYF. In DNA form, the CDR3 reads TGTGCCAGCAGCCTGGACAGGCACTACGAGCAGTACTTC. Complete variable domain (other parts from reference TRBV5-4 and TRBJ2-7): ETGVTQSPTHLIKTRGQQVTLRCSSQSGHNTVSWYQQALGQGPQFIFQYYREEENGRGNFPPRFSGLQFPNYSSELNVNALELDDSALYLCASSLDRHYEQYFGPGTRLTVT.

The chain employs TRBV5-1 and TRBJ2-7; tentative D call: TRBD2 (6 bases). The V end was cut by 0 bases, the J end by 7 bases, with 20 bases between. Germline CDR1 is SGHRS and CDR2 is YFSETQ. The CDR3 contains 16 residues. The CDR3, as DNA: TGCGCCAGCAGCTTGGCGCTAACGGTCGGGGGAGAGGAGCAGTACTTC. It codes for CASSLALTVGGEEQYF. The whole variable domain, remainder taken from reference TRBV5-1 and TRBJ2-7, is KAGVTQTPRYLIKTRGQQVTLSCSPISGHRSVSWYQQTPGQGLQFLFEYFSETQRNKGNFPGRFSGRQFSNSRSEMNVSTLELGDSALYLCASSLALTVGGEEQYFGPGTRLTVT.

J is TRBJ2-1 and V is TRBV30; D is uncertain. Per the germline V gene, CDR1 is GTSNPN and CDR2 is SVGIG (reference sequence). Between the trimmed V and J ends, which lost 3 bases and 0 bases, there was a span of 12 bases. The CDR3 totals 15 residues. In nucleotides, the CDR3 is TGTGCCTGGAGATCGGGCCTGGGCTCCTACAATGAGCAGTTCTTC. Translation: CAWRSGLGSYNEQFF.

CDR3 amino acids: CASSLNQGVGGNTIYF. The CDR3 nucleotides read TGTGCCAGCAGCTTAAACCAGGGGGTTGGTGGAAACACCATATATTTT. The chain combines TRBV7-9 with TRBJ1-3; 7 nucleotides line up with TRBD1. J was trimmed by 3 bases and V by 2 bases; bases with no gene match: 7. CDR3 length: 16 residues. Germline-derived CDR1 and CDR2 are SEHNR and FQNEAQ (reference sequence).